This passage covers 2 T cell receptor beta chains from one sample sequenced in a study of blood T cell repertoires in COVID-19. Method: immunoSEQ multiplex PCR; TCRdb's copy keeps in-frame clones and lacks some. The sample includes about 96,000 clones, around 90% of them seen just once. The sequenced sample was peripheral blood. The source is a human donor with COVID-19, enrolled during active disease. The donor label of this sample is uncertain.

V gene TRBV7-6 combines with J gene TRBJ2-2, with 10 nucleotides matching TRBD2. V gave up 5 bases and J gave up 4 bases; unmatched junction bases: 10. CDR1 SGHVS and CDR2 FNYEAQ come from the germline V gene. The CDR3 extends over 17 amino acids. As DNA, the CDR3 is TGTGCCAGCAGCAAGAGCGGGGGGGCAGGGAGCACCGGGGAGCTGTTTTTT. Translation: CASSKSGGAGSTGELFF.

The V gene is TRBV19, the J gene TRBJ1-2; tentative D call: TRBD1 (6 bases). The CDR3 is 15 residues long. Trimming removed 7 bases from V and 3 bases from J, with 18 bases in between. CDR1 is LNHDA, CDR2 SQIVND, per germline (reference sequence). CDR3 nucleotides: TGTGCCAGTACCAAAACAGGGAGAGGAGACTATGGCTACACCTTC. Its translation is CASTKTGRGDYGYTF.